The rows below give T cell receptor beta chains drawn from one sample of a study of T cells in Graves' hyperthyroidism and ophthalmopathy. TCRdb ran MiXCR on the multiplex PCR reads and lists one entry per CDR3 protein. The sample lists about 560,000 distinct CDR3 sequences, 16% seen once, with approximately 20% in the top ten. Source material: blood. The receptors stem from a woman aged 18-29 years with Graves' hyperthyroidism. The CDR3 runs from the conserved cysteine through the conserved F or W. The D gene is left open where the match is weak. Rows give clone size only sometimes, using once, few, many, or a class for an expanded clone.

d_call	clone_size	v_call	j_call	cdr3_nt	cdr3_aa
NA	NA	TRBV29-1	TRBJ2-5	TGCAGCGTCTCCCAGGGGCGGGAGACCCAGTACTTC	CSVSQGRETQYF
TRBD2	few	TRBV4-2	TRBJ2-1	TGTGCCAGCAGCCAACTCGGGGGGGCCTTTCCGTACAATGAGCAGTTCTTC	CASSQLGGAFPYNEQFF
TRBD1	many	TRBV20-1	TRBJ2-7	TGCAGTGCTTACCGGGACAGGAACCCCTACGAGCAGTACTTC	CSAYRDRNPYEQYF
NA	few	TRBV4-1	TRBJ2-1	TGCGCCAGCAGCCAAGGCTGGCCAGGGGCTCACAATGAGCAGTTCTTC	CASSQGWPGAHNEQFF
NA	many	TRBV5-1	TRBJ2-4	TGCGCCAGCAGCTTCGATGGTTCAGGCATTCAGTACTTC	CASSFDGSGIQYF
TRBD1	many	TRBV7-2	TRBJ2-7	TGTGCCAGCAGCGTCACACAGGGGATCTACGAGCAGTACTTC	CASSVTQGIYEQYF
TRBD1	many	TRBV11-2	TRBJ1-1	TGTGCCAGCAGCCCCCACCGGGACAGAATTTCTAACACTGAAGCTTTCTTT	CASSPHRDRISNTEAFF
TRBD1	few	TRBV10-3	TRBJ2-1	TGTGCCAGCAGTAGGTGGACAGGAACCTACAATGAGCAGTTCTTC	CASSRWTGTYNEQFF
TRBD2	many	TRBV6-2/TRBV6-3	TRBJ2-3	TGTGCCAGCAGTTACCCCGGGAGGGCGACGGTCACAGATACGCAGTATTTT	CASSYPGRATVTDTQYF
TRBD1	few	TRBV3-1	TRBJ2-1	TGTGCCAGCAGCCATAGACAGGGGGCTATTGGGAATGAGCAGTTCTTC	CASSHRQGAIGNEQFF
TRBD2	NA	TRBV7-9	TRBJ2-4	TGTGCCAGCAGCTCGGGGGGTCGGTCGTACTTC	CASSSGGRSYF
NA	NA	TRBV5-5	TRBJ1-3	TGTGCCAGCAGCTTGTCCGCGGGAACGGGAAACACCATATATTTT	CASSLSAGTGNTIYF
NA	many	TRBV29-1	TRBJ2-7	TGCAGCGTCGGTGGAGGGGGAGGCTACGAGCAGTACTTC	CSVGGGGGYEQYF
TRBD2	once	TRBV20-1	TRBJ2-2	TGCAGTGCTACAAAGTCAAGCGGGAGGAACACCGGGGGGCTGTTTTTT	CSATKSSGRNTGGLFF
TRBD2	NA	TRBV20-1	TRBJ2-7	TGCAGTGCTTGGACTAGCGGAAAATACGAGCAGTACTTC	CSAWTSGKYEQYF
NA	NA	TRBV7-3	TRBJ2-5	TGTGCCAGCAGCTTAACGAAGGGACAAATACAAGAGACCCAGTACTTC	CASSLTKGQIQETQYF
NA	NA	TRBV12-3/TRBV12-4	TRBJ1-5	TGTGCCAGCAGTTTATCGGCAGGGAGCAATCAGCCCCAGCATTTT	CASSLSAGSNQPQHF
NA	few	TRBV12-3/TRBV12-4	TRBJ1-6	TGTGCCAGCAGTTTAGAGGGTGGCAGGGGATCACCCCTCCACTTT	CASSLEGGRGSPLHF
NA	many	TRBV6-1	TRBJ2-2	TGTGCCACAAAACAGCAGGCGAACACCGGGGAGCTGTTTTTT	CATKQQANTGELFF
TRBD1	NA	TRBV29-1	TRBJ1-1	TGCAGCGTTCGGGGACAGTCTGGTCTTCCTGAAGCTTTCTTT	CSVRGQSGLPEAFF
TRBD1	few	TRBV19	TRBJ1-4	TGTGCCAGTAGTCCCGGGACAGGGGAGAATGAAAAACTGTTTTTT	CASSPGTGENEKLFF
NA	NA	TRBV20-1	TRBJ2-1	TGCAGTGCTATCCCTAGCGCTAAATCCTACAATGAGCTGTTCTTC	CSAIPSAKSYNELFF
TRBD1	NA	TRBV9	TRBJ1-6	TGTGCCAGCAGCGTAGGGGACAGGGATTCACCCCTCCACTTT	CASSVGDRDSPLHF
NA	many	TRBV2	TRBJ1-1	TGTGCCAGCAAAACCACTGAAGCTTTCTTT	CASKTTEAFF
NA	many	TRBV3-1	TRBJ1-2	TGTGCCAGCAGCCAAGATGGGGGAGATGGCTACACCTTC	CASSQDGGDGYTF
NA	many	TRBV28	TRBJ2-3	TGTGCCAGCAGTTTTCGAGGGGGGGATACGCAGTATTTT	CASSFRGGDTQYF
TRBD1	many	TRBV12-3/TRBV12-4	TRBJ2-5	TGTGCCAGCAGTGAAACAGGGGGCGCGAAGACCCAGTACTTC	CASSETGGAKTQYF
TRBD1	NA	TRBV29-1	TRBJ2-1	TGCAGCGTTCCCGACAGGGGAATCCACAATGAGCAGTTCTTC	CSVPDRGIHNEQFF
TRBD1	NA	TRBV7-2	TRBJ1-2	TGTGCCAGCAGCGAACCGGGACAGGGGAATGGCTACACCTTC	CASSEPGQGNGYTF
TRBD2	NA	TRBV18	TRBJ2-7	TGTGCCAGCTCATCCTGGACTAGCGGGGCAGGGAACGAGCAGTACTTC	CASSSWTSGAGNEQYF
NA	few	TRBV11-2	TRBJ2-1	TGTGCCAGCAGCCCGGGGGCTAGCTCCTACAATGAGCAGTTCTTC	CASSPGASSYNEQFF
NA	few	TRBV19	TRBJ2-7	TGTGCCAGTAGTATAACCCCGACGTTCGAGCAGTACTTC	CASSITPTFEQYF
TRBD1	few	TRBV7-9	TRBJ1-2	TGTGCCAGCAGCTTAGCACAGGGGGCGGGCCGACTTGGCTACACCTTC	CASSLAQGAGRLGYTF
NA	many	TRBV7-2	TRBJ2-5	TGTGCCAGCAGCTCACAGGTTCAAGAGACCCAGTACTTC	CASSSQVQETQYF
NA	few	TRBV18	TRBJ2-7	TGTGCCAGCTCACCGAGACCATCAGCCTCCTACGAGCAGTACTTC	CASSPRPSASYEQYF
NA	many	TRBV5-1	TRBJ1-2	TGCGCCAGCAGCTTCGGGCCCGACACTAACTATGGCTACACCTTC	CASSFGPDTNYGYTF
NA	NA	TRBV5-6	TRBJ1-2	TGTGCCAGCAGCTCCCCCGGGACGGACTATGGCTACACCTTC	CASSSPGTDYGYTF
NA	many	TRBV12-3/TRBV12-4	TRBJ1-4	TGTGCCAGTGGTGCCCGATACCATAATGAAAAACTGTTTTTT	CASGARYHNEKLFF
TRBD1	NA	TRBV13	TRBJ2-3	TGTGCCAGCAGCGGATCCGGACAGGGTGGAACGCAGTATTTT	CASSGSGQGGTQYF
NA	NA	TRBV15	TRBJ1-1	TGTGCCACCAGCAGAGATAGGGGGGCACGAAGAAACACTGAAGCTTTCTTT	CATSRDRGARRNTEAFF
TRBD1	NA	TRBV2	TRBJ1-6	TGTGCCAGCACGGGACAGGGAAGCTCACCCCTCCACTTT	CASTGQGSSPLHF
NA	NA	TRBV6-1	TRBJ1-3	TGTGCCAGCACCCTTGAATGGGCCGCTGGAAACACCATATATTTT	CASTLEWAAGNTIYF
NA	many	TRBV10-3	TRBJ1-6	TGTGCCATCAGTGATTACGGTTTGGATTCACCCCTCCACTTT	CAISDYGLDSPLHF
TRBD1	many	TRBV20-1	TRBJ1-1	TGCAGTGCTAGAGGGGGAGACCGACAGGGTCAAAACACTGAAGCTTTCTTT	CSARGGDRQGQNTEAFF
TRBD1	few	TRBV6-6	TRBJ2-2	TGTGCCAGCAGTTACCCTCAGGGGGCCGCCGAGCGAGACACCGGGGAGCTGTTTTTT	CASSYPQGAAERDTGELFF
NA	many	TRBV6-5	TRBJ1-2	TGTGCCAGCAGTTACCAGGGGAAAAACTATGGCTACACCTTC	CASSYQGKNYGYTF
TRBD2	few	TRBV18	TRBJ2-5	TGTGCCAGCTCACCACTACGGGGAGGGGCCAGTGGAGAGACCCAGTACTTC	CASSPLRGGASGETQYF
NA	many	TRBV28	TRBJ2-3	TGTGCCAGCAGTTTATTTACGGGGGTCCCCCCCACAGATACGCAGTATTTT	CASSLFTGVPPTDTQYF
NA	NA	TRBV28	TRBJ1-5	TGTGCCAGCAGCGGACAGCGTCGCAATCAGCCCCAGCATTTT	CASSGQRRNQPQHF
NA	many	TRBV11-2	TRBJ2-5	TGTGCCAGCAGCTCATCCCAGGTCTGGGAGACCCAGTACTTC	CASSSSQVWETQYF
NA	many	TRBV2	TRBJ2-3	TGTGCCAGCAGTCGGACACTAGCCACAGATACGCAGTATTTT	CASSRTLATDTQYF
NA	NA	TRBV7-2	TRBJ2-1	TGTGCCAGCAGCTCAGTTCCCTACAATGAGCAGTTCTTC	CASSSVPYNEQFF
NA	NA	TRBV7-9	TRBJ2-2	TGTGCCTCGGGCAGGGCCGCCGGGGAGCTGTTTTTT	CASGRAAGELFF